These 18 T cell receptor beta chains were all obtained from the same sample, sequenced in a study of cytotoxic CD8 clonotypes in ibrutinib-treated CLL. The protocol was immunoSEQ multiplex PCR, while the TCRdb copy is restricted to in-frame clones and leaves out a portion. This table has over 95,000 clones, 58% appearing once. The sequencing used PBMCs, collected after 24 months of ibrutinib treatment. The receptors derive from a human donor with chronic lymphocytic leukemia.

The J gene is TRBJ2-1, the V gene TRBV28, with 7 bases that match TRBD1. This CDR3 region has 15 residues. The V and J ends lost 3 bases and 0 bases, in that order; junction bases with no gene match: 2. In germline, CDR1 is MDHEN, CDR2 SYDVKM. In nucleotides, the CDR3 is TGTGCCAGCAGTTTCAGGGGGTACTCCTACAATGAGCAGTTCTTC. It is translated as CASSFRGYSYNEQFF.

This rearrangement joins TRBV5-1 to TRBJ2-1; 8 bases map to TRBD1. The CDR3 has 15 amino acids. V dropped 3 bases and J dropped 3; count of bases not matched to a gene: 5. In germline, CDR1 is SGHRS, CDR2 YFSETQ. The CDR3: CASSSIGQGYNEQFF. As DNA, the CDR3 is TGCGCCAGCAGCTCCATCGGACAGGGCTACAATGAGCAGTTCTTC.

This clone turned up a few times. The chain recombines TRBV7-2 with TRBJ1-5; weak D call: TRBD1 (5 bases). The CDR3 covers 16 residues. V was clipped by 1 base and J by 1 base, with 11 bases between them. The V gene's germline CDR1 is SGHTA and CDR2 FQGNSA. The CDR3 DNA is TGTGCCAGCAGCTTAGGACAGCCTATGAGCAATCAGCCCCAGCATTTT. Its protein product is CASSLGQPMSNQPQHF.

The rearrangement joins TRBV6-5 to TRBJ2-2; 7 bases fit TRBD1. CDR1 and CDR2 (germline): MNHEY, SVGAGI. The V gene end was trimmed by 6 bases and the J gene end by 5 bases; junction bases not matched to a gene: 6. The CDR3 length is 14 residues. This CDR3 is CASRQGTGTGELFF. The CDR3 DNA sequence: TGTGCCAGCAGACAGGGGACCGGTACCGGGGAGCTGTTTTTT.

The chain links TRBV6-4 to TRBJ2-3, with D possibly TRBD1 on 5 matching bases. V dropped 3 bases and J dropped 0 bases, with 10 bases sitting between them. The CDR3 runs to 15 residues. Germline CDR1 and CDR2: MRHNA and SNTAGT. CDR3 protein: CASSDRRGSTDTQYF. DNA of the CDR3: TGTGCCAGCAGTGATAGAAGGGGTAGCACAGATACGCAGTATTTT.

This clone has more than one count but fewer than ten. V gene TRBV4-2 combines with J gene TRBJ2-1; 7 nucleotides match TRBD2. Germline V gives CDR1 LGHNA, CDR2 YNFKEQ. The CDR3 spans 16 residues. The V gene end was trimmed by 1 base and the J gene end by 0 bases; junction bases not matched to a gene: 3. The CDR3 is CASSQGPGGSYNEQFF. DNA for the CDR3: TGTGCCAGCAGCCAAGGCCCGGGGGGCTCCTACAATGAGCAGTTCTTC.

This clone has more than one count but fewer than ten. The chain links TRBV30 to TRBJ2-7, with a weak D call TRBD2 (6 bases). This CDR3 contains 14 residues. V lost 3 bases to trimming and J lost 0 bases, with 12 bases between them. Germline V gene sequence: CDR1 GTSNPN, CDR2 SVGIG (reference sequence). The CDR3 is CAWRFGGPSYEQYF. CDR3 coding DNA: TGTGCCTGGAGGTTCGGGGGTCCCTCCTACGAGCAGTACTTC.

This chain uses TRBV14 with TRBJ1-1; D might be TRBD1 (6 bases). The CDR3 has 12 amino acids. Per germline, CDR1 SGHDN and CDR2 FVKESK. Trimming took 4 bases from V and 4 from J, leaving 7 bases between them. CDR3 in DNA: TGTGCCAGCAGCCCACAGGGCACTGAAGCTTTCTTT. It encodes CASSPQGTEAFF.

CDR3: CASSVDRYNEQFF. The CDR3 nucleotides are TGTGCCAGCAGCGTCGACAGATACAATGAGCAGTTCTTC. J is TRBJ2-1 and V is TRBV7-2; D perhaps matches TRBD1 (5 bases). This CDR3 spans 13 amino acids. The V end lost 5 bases, the J end lost 4 bases, and 9 bases lay between the germline ends. Germline CDR1 and CDR2: SGHTA and FQGNSA. The entire variable domain, with the rest obtained from reference TRBV7-2 and TRBJ2-1, is as follows: GAGVSQSPSNKVTEKGKDVELRCDPISGHTALYWYRQSLGQGLEFLIYFQGNSAPDKSGLPSDRFSAERTGGSVSTLTIQRTQQEDSAVYLCASSVDRYNEQFFGPGTRLTVL.

The chain couples TRBV5-3 to TRBJ2-5, with 8 bases fitting TRBD1. TRBV5-3 is an ORF; its function is uncertain. The CDR3 spans 13 residues. The junction had 3 bases not matched to a gene; V was cut back by 3 bases and J by 5 bases. This CDR3 reads CARSYQGAETQYF. DNA for the CDR3: TGTGCCAGAAGCTACCAGGGGGCTGAGACCCAGTACTTC.

This chain's CDR3 is CASSKDGGQTQYF. The CDR3 bases are TGTGCCAGCAGCAAAGACGGGGGACAGACCCAGTACTTC. The rearrangement joins TRBV11-3 to TRBJ2-5, with D possibly being TRBD2 (6 bases). V lost 5 bases, J lost 6 bases, and 13 bases lay in between. Germline V gene lookup returns CDR1 SGHNT and CDR2 YENEEA. The CDR3 is 13 residues long.

The genes are TRBV5-6 and TRBJ1-5; perhaps TRBD1 as D (5 bases). CDR1 and CDR2 (germline): SGHDT, YYEEEE. Trimming removed 4 bases at V and 1 base at J, with 15 bases between. The CDR3 has 16 amino acids. The CDR3 spells CASSIRGTHSNQPQHF. The CDR3, as DNA: TGTGCCAGCAGCATACGGGGGACTCACAGCAATCAGCCCCAGCATTTT.

This clone showed up just a few times. This chain uses TRBV7-9 with TRBJ1-2; tentative D call: TRBD1 (6 bases). CDR1 SEHNR and CDR2 FQNEAQ come from the germline V gene (reference sequence). Trimming took 8 bases from V and 6 from J, leaving 19 bases between them. The CDR3 contains 14 residues. CDR3 sequence (DNA): TGTGCCAGCCTGGCAGGTGGTAAGGGGGATGGCTACACCTTC. Amino acids: CASLAGGKGDGYTF.

The chain links TRBV27 to TRBJ1-6, with a possible D match to TRBD1 (5 bases). CDR3 size: 15 residues. Trimming cost V 6 bases and J 7 bases, with 16 bases left between them. Germline lookup yields CDR1 MNHEY and CDR2 SMNVEV (reference sequence). CDR3 sequence: CASRFRRQMNSPLHF. For the CDR3, the DNA is TGTGCCAGCAGATTCCGGAGACAGATGAATTCACCCCTCCACTTT.

This clone was counted at least ten times. The chain carries TRBV5-1 and TRBJ1-5; D not certain. Germline V gene sequence: CDR1 SGHRS, CDR2 YFSETQ. This CDR3 is 15 amino acids long. V was cut by 1 base and J by 3 bases, with 11 bases left in between. CDR3: CASSLSPENNQPQHF. CDR3 in DNA: TGCGCCAGCAGCTTGTCCCCCGAGAACAATCAGCCCCAGCATTTT.

Only a few counts were recorded for this clone. V is TRBV5-1 and J is TRBJ2-7, with no clear D. Per germline, CDR1 SGHRS and CDR2 YFSETQ. This CDR3 comprises 12 residues. Trimming pared 5 bases from V and 7 bases from J, leaving 13 bases between. Written as DNA, the CDR3 is TGCGCCAGCAGGGAGACTGTGGGAGAGCAGTACTTC. Its translation: CASRETVGEQYF.

This chain uses TRBV25-1 with TRBJ1-6, with D unclear. V dropped 7 bases and J dropped 3 bases, with 16 bases sitting between them. This CDR3 contains 16 residues. Germline V gene sequence: CDR1 MGHDK, CDR2 SYGVNS. CDR3 sequence (DNA): TGTGCCAGCACCCCGGCAGGACTTGACTATAATTCACCCCTCCACTTT. Protein product: CASTPAGLDYNSPLHF.

The gene calls are TRBV19 and TRBJ2-1; TRBD1 is a possible D gene (7 bases). CDR1 is LNHDA and CDR2 is SQIVND in the germline V gene (reference sequence). The V and J ends lost 5 bases and 3 bases respectively, with 11 bases between them. The CDR3 is 14 residues long. CDR3 DNA sequence: TGTGCCAGTAGTGGGAGGACAGGCTACAATGAGCAGTTCTTC. Translated, it gives CASSGRTGYNEQFF.